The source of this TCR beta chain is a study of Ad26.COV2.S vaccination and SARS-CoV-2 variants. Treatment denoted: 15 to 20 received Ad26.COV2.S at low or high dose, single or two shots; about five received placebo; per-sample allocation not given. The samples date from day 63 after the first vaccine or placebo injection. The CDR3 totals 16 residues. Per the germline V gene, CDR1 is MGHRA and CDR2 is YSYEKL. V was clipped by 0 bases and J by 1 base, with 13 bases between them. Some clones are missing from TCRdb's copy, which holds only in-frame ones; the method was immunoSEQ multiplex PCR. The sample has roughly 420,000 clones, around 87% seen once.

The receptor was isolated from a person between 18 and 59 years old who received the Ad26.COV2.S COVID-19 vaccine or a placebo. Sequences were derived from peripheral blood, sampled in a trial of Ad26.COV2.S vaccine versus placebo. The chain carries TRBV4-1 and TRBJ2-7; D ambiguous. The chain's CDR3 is CASSQDGQVTSYEQYF. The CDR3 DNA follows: TGCGCCAGCAGCCAAGATGGCCAGGTGACTTCCTACGAGCAGTACTTC.